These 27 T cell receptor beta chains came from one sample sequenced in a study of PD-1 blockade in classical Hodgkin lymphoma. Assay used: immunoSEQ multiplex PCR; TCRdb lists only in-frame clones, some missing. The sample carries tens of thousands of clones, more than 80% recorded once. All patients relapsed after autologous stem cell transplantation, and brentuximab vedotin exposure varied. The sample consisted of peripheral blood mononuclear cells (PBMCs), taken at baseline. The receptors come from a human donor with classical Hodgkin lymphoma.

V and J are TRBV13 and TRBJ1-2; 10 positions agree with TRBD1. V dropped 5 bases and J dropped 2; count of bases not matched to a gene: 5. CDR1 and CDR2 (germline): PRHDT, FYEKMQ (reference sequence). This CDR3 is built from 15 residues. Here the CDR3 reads CASSHRTGGNYGYTF. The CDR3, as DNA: TGTGCCAGCAGCCACAGGACAGGGGGAAACTATGGCTACACCTTC.

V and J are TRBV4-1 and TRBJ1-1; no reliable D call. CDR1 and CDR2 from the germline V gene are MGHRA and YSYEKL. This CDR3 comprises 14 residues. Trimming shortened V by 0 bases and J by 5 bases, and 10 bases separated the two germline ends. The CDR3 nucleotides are TGCGCCAGCAGCCAAGATCCATCTCATACTGAAGCTTTCTTT. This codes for CASSQDPSHTEAFF.

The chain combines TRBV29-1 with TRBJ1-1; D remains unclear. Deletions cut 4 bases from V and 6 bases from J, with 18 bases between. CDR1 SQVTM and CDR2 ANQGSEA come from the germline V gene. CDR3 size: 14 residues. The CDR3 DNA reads TGCAGCGTTGTTAATGGAAATGGGCGCCCTGAAGCTTTCTTT. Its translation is CSVVNGNGRPEAFF.

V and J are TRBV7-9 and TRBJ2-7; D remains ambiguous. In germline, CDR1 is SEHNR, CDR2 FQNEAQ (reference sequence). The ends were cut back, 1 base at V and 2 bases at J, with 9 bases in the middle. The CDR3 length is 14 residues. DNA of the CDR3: TGTGCCAGCAGCTTAGGGGGTTCGGCCTACGAGCAGTACTTC. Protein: CASSLGGSAYEQYF.

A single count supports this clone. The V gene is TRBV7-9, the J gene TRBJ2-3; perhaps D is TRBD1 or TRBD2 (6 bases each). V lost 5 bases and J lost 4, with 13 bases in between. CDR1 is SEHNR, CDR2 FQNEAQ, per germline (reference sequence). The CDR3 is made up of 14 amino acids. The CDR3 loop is CASSHGGAPDTQYF. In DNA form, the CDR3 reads TGTGCCAGCAGCCACGGGGGCGCTCCAGATACGCAGTATTTT.

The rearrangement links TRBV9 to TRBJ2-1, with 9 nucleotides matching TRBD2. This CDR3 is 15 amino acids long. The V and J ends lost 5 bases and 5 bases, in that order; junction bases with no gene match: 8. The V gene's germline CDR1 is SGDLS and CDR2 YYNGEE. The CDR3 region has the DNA TGTGCCAGCAGTAGATCACTAGCGGGTAACAATGAGCAGTTCTTC. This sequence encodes CASSRSLAGNNEQFF.

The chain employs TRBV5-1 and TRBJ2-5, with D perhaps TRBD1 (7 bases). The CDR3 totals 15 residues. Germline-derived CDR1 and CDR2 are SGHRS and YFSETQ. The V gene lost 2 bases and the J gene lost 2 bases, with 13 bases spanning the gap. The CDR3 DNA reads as TGCGCCAGCAGCTTTATGACAGGGAGGCAAGAGACCCAGTACTTC. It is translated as CASSFMTGRQETQYF.

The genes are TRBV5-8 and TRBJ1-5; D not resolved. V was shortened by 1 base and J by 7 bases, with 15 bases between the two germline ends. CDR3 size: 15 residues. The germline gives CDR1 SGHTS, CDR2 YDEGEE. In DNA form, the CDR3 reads TGTGCCAGCAGCTTGTCAGCAGGAGGATTCCAGCCCCAGCATTTT. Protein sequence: CASSLSAGGFQPQHF.

CDR3 nucleotides: TGTGCCAGCAGCCTACGGACAGGGGACCGTTCACCCCTCCACTTT. Translating it yields CASSLRTGDRSPLHF. This chain connects TRBV7-8 to TRBJ1-6; 9 nucleotides match TRBD1. CDR1 and CDR2 (germline): SGHVS, FQNEAQ. The CDR3 has 15 residues. The V segment lost 5 bases and the J segment 9 bases; nucleotides outside the gene matches: 8.

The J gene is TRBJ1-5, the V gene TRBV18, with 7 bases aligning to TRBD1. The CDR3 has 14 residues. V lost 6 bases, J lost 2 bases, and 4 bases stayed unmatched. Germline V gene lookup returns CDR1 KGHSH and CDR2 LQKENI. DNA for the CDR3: TGTGCCAGCTCCCTCGACAGGGGCAATCAGCCCCAGCATTTT. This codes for CASSLDRGNQPQHF. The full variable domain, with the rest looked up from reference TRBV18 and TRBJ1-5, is NAGVMQNPRHLVRRRGQEARLRCSPMKGHSHVYWYRQLPEEGLKFMVYLQKENIIDESGMPKERFSAEFPKEGPSILRIQQVVRGDSAAYFCASSLDRGNQPQHFGDGTRLSIL.

Here the CDR3 DNA reads TGTGCCAGCAGCAGGATCAGATCGCCCAGACCTAACACTGAAGCTTTCTTT. It codes for CASSRIRSPRPNTEAFF. The chain has TRBV5-8 and TRBJ1-1; D is ambiguous. There are 17 residues in the CDR3. Germline CDR1 SGHTS, CDR2 YDEGEE. With 4 bases removed from V and 2 bases from J, the gap between germline ends came to 21 bases.

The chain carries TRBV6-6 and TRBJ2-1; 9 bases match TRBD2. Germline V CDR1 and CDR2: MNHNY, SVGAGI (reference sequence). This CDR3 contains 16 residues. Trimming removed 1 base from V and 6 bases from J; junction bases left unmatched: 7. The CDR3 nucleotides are TGTGCCAGCAGTTACTTGGCAAGCGGGGGGCCCAATGAGCAGTTCTTC. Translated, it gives CASSYLASGGPNEQFF.

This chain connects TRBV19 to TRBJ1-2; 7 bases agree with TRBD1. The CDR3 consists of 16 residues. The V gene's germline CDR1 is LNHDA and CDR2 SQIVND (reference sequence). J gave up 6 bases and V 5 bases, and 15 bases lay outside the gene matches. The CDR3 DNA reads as TGTGCCAGTAGTCTGGGGTACAGGGGTGAAGGAGATGGCTACACCTTC. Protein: CASSLGYRGEGDGYTF.

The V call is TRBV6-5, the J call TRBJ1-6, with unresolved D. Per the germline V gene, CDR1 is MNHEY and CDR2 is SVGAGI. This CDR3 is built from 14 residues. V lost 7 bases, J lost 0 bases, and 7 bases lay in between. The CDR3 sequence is CASKKSSYNSPLHF. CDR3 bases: TGTGCCAGCAAAAAAAGCTCCTATAATTCACCCCTCCACTTT.

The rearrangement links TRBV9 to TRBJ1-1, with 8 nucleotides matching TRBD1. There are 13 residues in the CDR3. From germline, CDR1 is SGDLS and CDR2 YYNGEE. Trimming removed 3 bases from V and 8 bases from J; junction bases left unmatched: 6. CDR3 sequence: CASSATGGGEAFF. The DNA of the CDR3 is TGTGCCAGCAGCGCTACAGGGGGTGGAGAAGCTTTCTTT.

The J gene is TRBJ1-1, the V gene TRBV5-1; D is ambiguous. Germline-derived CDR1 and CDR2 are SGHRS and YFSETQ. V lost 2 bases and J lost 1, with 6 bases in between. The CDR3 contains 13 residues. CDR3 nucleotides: TGCGCCAGCAGCTTACTGAGGAACACTGAAGCTTTCTTT. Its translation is CASSLLRNTEAFF.

CDR3 bases: TGTGCCAGCAGCGTCGATGAGCAGTTCTTC. This encodes CASSVDEQFF. The V and J genes are TRBV9 and TRBJ2-1, with unresolved D. Germline CDR1 SGDLS, CDR2 YYNGEE. V lost 2 bases, J lost 8 bases, and 2 bases lay in between. This CDR3 region has 10 residues.

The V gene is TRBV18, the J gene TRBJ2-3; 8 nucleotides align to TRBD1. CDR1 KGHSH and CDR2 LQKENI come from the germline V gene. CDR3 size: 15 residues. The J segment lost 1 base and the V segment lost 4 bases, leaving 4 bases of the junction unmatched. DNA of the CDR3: TGTGCCAGCTCACAGGACAGGGATGGCACAGATACGCAGTATTTT. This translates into CASSQDRDGTDTQYF.

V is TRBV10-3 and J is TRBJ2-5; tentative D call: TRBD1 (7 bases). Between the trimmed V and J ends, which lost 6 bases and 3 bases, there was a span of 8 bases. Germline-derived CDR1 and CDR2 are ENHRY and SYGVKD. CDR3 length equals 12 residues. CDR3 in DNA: TGTGCCATCAGCAGGGGGGAAGAGACCCAGTACTTC. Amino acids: CAISRGEETQYF.

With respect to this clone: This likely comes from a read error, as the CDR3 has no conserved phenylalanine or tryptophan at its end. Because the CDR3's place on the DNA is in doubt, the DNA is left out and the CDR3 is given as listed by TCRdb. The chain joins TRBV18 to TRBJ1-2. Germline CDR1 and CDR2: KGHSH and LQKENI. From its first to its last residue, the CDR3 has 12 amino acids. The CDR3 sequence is CASSPSGLPALM.

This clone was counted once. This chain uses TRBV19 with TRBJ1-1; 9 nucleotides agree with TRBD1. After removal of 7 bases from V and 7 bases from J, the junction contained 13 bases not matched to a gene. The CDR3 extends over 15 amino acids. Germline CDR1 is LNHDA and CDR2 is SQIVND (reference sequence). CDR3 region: CASTRDGTGSNEAFF. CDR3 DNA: TGTGCCAGTACCCGCGACGGGACAGGGTCTAATGAAGCTTTCTTT.

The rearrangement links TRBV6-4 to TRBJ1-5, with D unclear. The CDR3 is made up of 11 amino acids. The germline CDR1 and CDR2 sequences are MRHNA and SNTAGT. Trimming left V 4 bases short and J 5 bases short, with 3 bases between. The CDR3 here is CASSAHQPQHF. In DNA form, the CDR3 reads TGTGCCAGCAGTGCTCATCAGCCCCAGCATTTT.

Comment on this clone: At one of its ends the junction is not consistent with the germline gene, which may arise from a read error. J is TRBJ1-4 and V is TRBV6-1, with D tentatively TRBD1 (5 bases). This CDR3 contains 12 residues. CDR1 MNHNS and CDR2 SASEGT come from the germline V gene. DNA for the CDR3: TGTGCCAGCAGCTTTTCGTTGGAGGGGCCTCTTTTT. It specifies CASSFSLEGPLF.

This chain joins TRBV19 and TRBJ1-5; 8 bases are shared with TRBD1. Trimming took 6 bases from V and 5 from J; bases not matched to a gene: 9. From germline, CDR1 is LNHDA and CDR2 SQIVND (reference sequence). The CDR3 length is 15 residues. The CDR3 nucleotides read TGTGCCAGTAGGTCGACAGGGGTAACATATCAGCCCCAGCATTTT. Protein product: CASRSTGVTYQPQHF.

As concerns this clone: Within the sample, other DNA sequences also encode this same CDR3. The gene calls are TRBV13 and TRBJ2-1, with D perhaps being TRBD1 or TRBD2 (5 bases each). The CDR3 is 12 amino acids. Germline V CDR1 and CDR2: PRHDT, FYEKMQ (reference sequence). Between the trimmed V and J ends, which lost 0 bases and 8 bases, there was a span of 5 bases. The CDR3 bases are TGTGCCAGCAGCTTAGGGGGGGATGAGCAGTTCTTC. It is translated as CASSLGGDEQFF. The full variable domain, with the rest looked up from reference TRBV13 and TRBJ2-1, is AAGVIQSPRHLIKEKRETATLKCYPIPRHDTVYWYQQGPGQDPQFLISFYEKMQSDKGSIPDRFSAQQFSDYHSELNMSSLELGDSALYFCASSLGGDEQFFGPGTRLTVL.

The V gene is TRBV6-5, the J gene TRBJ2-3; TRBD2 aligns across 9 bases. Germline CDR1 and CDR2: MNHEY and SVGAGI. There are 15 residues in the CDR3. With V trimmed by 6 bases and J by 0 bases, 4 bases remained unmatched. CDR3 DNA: TGTGCCAGCAGCTTAGCGGGGGCTAGCACAGATACGCAGTATTTT. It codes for CASSLAGASTDTQYF.

The CDR3 loop reads CASRAIGFRQYF. CDR3 sequence (DNA): TGTGCCAGCAGGGCAATAGGGTTTCGGCAGTACTTC. J is TRBJ2-7 and V is TRBV2; D call uncertain. Germline CDR1 reads SNHLY; CDR2 reads FYNNEI. CDR3 length equals 12 residues. Between the trimmed V and J ends, which lost 6 bases and 9 bases, there was a span of 15 bases.